Shown below are 21 T cell receptor beta chains from a single sample sequenced in a study of shared clonotypes between healthy human individuals. CD45RO-negative, CCR7-positively selected cells formed the naive CD8 fraction, excluding terminally differentiated effector memory CD45RA+ cells. The method was immunoSEQ multiplex PCR; TCRdb's version includes in-frame clones alone and lacks a portion of them. The sample contains more than 2 million clones, 85% to 95% of which appear only once. The sample was naive CD8+ T cells from PBMCs. These receptors came from a man aged 18 to 30 in good health. Some clones in this sample may be carry-over from other donors' samples.

This sequence joins TRBV28 and TRBJ2-7; TRBD2 agrees at 7 bases. The V and J ends lost 4 bases and 6 bases, in that order; junction bases with no gene match: 12. Germline V CDR1 and CDR2: MDHEN, SYDVKM. The CDR3 extends over 15 amino acids. The CDR3 coding sequence is TGTGCCAGCAGTTCACCTCTAGAAGCGGGACCCGAGCAGTACTTC. Its protein is CASSSPLEAGPEQYF.

The V call is TRBV28, the J call TRBJ2-2, with D hard to call. V was clipped by 3 bases and J by 6 bases, with 5 bases between them. There are 12 residues in the CDR3. The germline V gene has CDR1 MDHEN and CDR2 SYDVKM. The CDR3, as DNA: TGTGCCAGCAGTTTTACGGCCGGGGAGCTGTTTTTT. Protein: CASSFTAGELFF.

The chain joins TRBV28 to TRBJ2-7, with D possibly TRBD1 on 6 matching bases. From germline, CDR1 is MDHEN and CDR2 SYDVKM. V was clipped by 6 bases and J by 7 bases, with 13 bases between them. The CDR3 consists of 12 residues. The CDR3 here is CASRQQGREQYF. The DNA of the CDR3 is TGTGCCAGCAGGCAACAGGGACGGGAGCAGTACTTC.

The chain uses TRBV19 and TRBJ2-7, with TRBD2 matching 12 bases. Germline loops: CDR1 LNHDA, CDR2 SQIVND (reference sequence). Trimming at V came to 5 bases and at J to 3 bases, leaving 8 bases not matched to a gene. This CDR3 has 16 amino acids. This CDR3 reads CASSPGLAGVGYEQYF. The CDR3 nucleotides read TGTGCCAGTAGTCCGGGACTAGCGGGCGTCGGCTACGAGCAGTACTTC. Based on the CDR3 plus reference TRBV19 and TRBJ2-7, the full variable domain is DGGITQSPKYLFRKEGQNVTLSCEQNLNHDAMYWYRQDPGQGLRLIYYSQIVNDFQKGDIAEGYSVSREKKESFPLTVTSAQKNPTAFYLCASSPGLAGVGYEQYFGPGTRLTVT.

V gene TRBV7-9 combines with J gene TRBJ1-1; perhaps TRBD1 as D (6 bases). V shed 0 bases and J shed 3 bases, with 14 bases lying between them. This CDR3 comprises 16 residues. The germline V gene encodes CDR1 SEHNR and CDR2 FQNEAQ (reference sequence). CDR3 DNA: TGTGCCAGCAGCTTAGCATTCAACAGGGTGGACACTGAAGCTTTCTTT. This encodes CASSLAFNRVDTEAFF.

The chain joins TRBV7-8 to TRBJ2-7, with a tentative D call TRBD1 (5 bases). The CDR3 runs to 14 residues. Trimming removed 0 bases at V and 5 bases at J, with 11 bases between. The germline V gene encodes CDR1 SGHVS and CDR2 FQNEAQ. The chain's CDR3 is CASSLARRGNEQYF. The CDR3 DNA follows: TGTGCCAGCAGCTTAGCTCGAAGGGGTAACGAGCAGTACTTC.

This clone was picked up a small number of times. The chain employs TRBV19 and TRBJ1-1; no firm D call. CDR1 and CDR2 (germline): LNHDA, SQIVND (reference sequence). This CDR3 is 11 amino acids long. V gave up 5 bases and J gave up 5 bases, with 6 bases separating them. CDR3 region: CASSWVTEAFF. The DNA of the CDR3 is TGTGCCAGTAGTTGGGTAACTGAAGCTTTCTTT.

This sequence joins TRBV5-1 and TRBJ2-4; D gene ambiguous. The V gene lost 0 bases and the J gene lost 4 bases, with 5 bases spanning the gap. The CDR3 contains 13 residues. Germline V lookup: CDR1 SGHRS, CDR2 YFSETQ. CDR3 sequence reads: CASSLAGKNIQYF. The CDR3 region has the DNA TGCGCCAGCAGCTTGGCCGGGAAAAACATTCAGTACTTC. Full variable domain (rest looked up from reference TRBV5-1 and TRBJ2-4): KAGVTQTPRYLIKTRGQQVTLSCSPISGHRSVSWYQQTPGQGLQFLFEYFSETQRNKGNFPGRFSGRQFSNSRSEMNVSTLELGDSALYLCASSLAGKNIQYFGAGTRLSVL.

In regard to this clone: Other nucleotide sequences from this sample produce the same CDR3. The chain combines TRBV30 with TRBJ2-2; D gene uncertain. From germline, CDR1 is GTSNPN and CDR2 SVGIG (reference sequence). V was trimmed by 0 bases and J by 1 base, leaving 9 bases between them. The CDR3 is 15 residues long. The CDR3 nucleotides are TGTGCCTGGAGTGTACTTCGGGTGAACACCGGGGAGCTGTTTTTT. Protein sequence: CAWSVLRVNTGELFF.

The chain employs TRBV27 and TRBJ2-4; D gene uncertain. This CDR3 contains 15 residues. Trimming left V 2 bases short and J 0 bases short, with 8 bases between. Germline assignment: CDR1 MNHEY and CDR2 SMNVEV (reference sequence). The CDR3 sequence is CASSLGRIAKNIQYF. DNA for the CDR3: TGTGCCAGCAGTTTAGGTCGGATAGCCAAAAACATTCAGTACTTC.

The chain links TRBV27 to TRBJ2-3; no clear D. The CDR3 is made up of 13 amino acids. The V and J ends lost 3 bases and 3 bases respectively, with 7 bases between them. The germline V gene has CDR1 MNHEY and CDR2 SMNVEV (reference sequence). DNA for the CDR3: TGTGCCAGCAGTTTCGCTAATACAGATACGCAGTATTTT. Translated: CASSFANTDTQYF.

The chain is built from TRBV29-1 and TRBJ2-4; 14 positions match TRBD2. The CDR3 loop spans 14 amino acids. V dropped 4 bases and J dropped 8; count of bases not matched to a gene: 4. Germline V CDR1 and CDR2: SQVTM, ANQGSEA. The CDR3 loop reads CSVGGTSGSYIQYF. The CDR3 bases are TGCAGCGTTGGGGGGACTAGCGGGAGTTACATTCAGTACTTC.

The V call is TRBV30, the J call TRBJ2-7; 9 bases line up with TRBD2. V lost 6 bases, J lost 2 bases, and 14 bases stayed unmatched. Germline CDR1 reads GTSNPN; CDR2 reads SVGIG (reference sequence). CDR3 size: 16 residues. The DNA of the CDR3 is TGTGCCTGCCAAAAGGAATTACTAGCGGGCCCCTACGAGCAGTACTTC. This gives the protein CACQKELLAGPYEQYF.

V and J are TRBV19 and TRBJ1-1; 12 bases agree with TRBD1. Germline values: CDR1 LNHDA, CDR2 SQIVND (reference sequence). The junction had 9 bases not matched to a gene; V was cut back by 8 bases and J by 5 bases. The CDR3 covers 15 residues. The CDR3 loop is CASGDRGLGSTEAFF. The DNA for the CDR3 is TGTGCCAGTGGGGACAGGGGGCTGGGGTCGACTGAAGCTTTCTTT. Full variable domain (remainder filled in from reference TRBV19 and TRBJ1-1): DGGITQSPKYLFRKEGQNVTLSCEQNLNHDAMYWYRQDPGQGLRLIYYSQIVNDFQKGDIAEGYSVSREKKESFPLTVTSAQKNPTAFYLCASGDRGLGSTEAFFGQGTRLTVV.

The chain combines TRBV15 with TRBJ2-7; possible D gene TRBD2, 6 bases. The CDR3 is made up of 13 amino acids. Germline V gene data show CDR1 as LNHNV and CDR2 as YYDKDF (reference sequence). V was trimmed by 5 bases and J by 5 bases, leaving 13 bases between them. This CDR3 reads CATSELALDEQYF. The CDR3 nucleotides are TGTGCCACCAGCGAACTAGCTCTCGACGAGCAGTACTTC.

On this clone itself: Other DNA variants within this sample encode the same CDR3. The genes are TRBV9 and TRBJ2-7, with TRBD2 matching over 10 bases. This CDR3 region has 14 residues. Germline assignment: CDR1 SGDLS and CDR2 YYNGEE. V was pared by 3 bases and J by 2 bases, with 2 bases of the junction left unmatched. The CDR3 DNA reads TGTGCCAGCAGCGGGACTAGCGGAACCTACGAGCAGTACTTC. As protein: CASSGTSGTYEQYF. The entire variable domain, with the rest obtained from reference TRBV9 and TRBJ2-7, is as follows: DSGVTQTPKHLITATGQRVTLRCSPRSGDLSVYWYQQSLDQGLQFLIQYYNGEERAKGNILERFSAQQFPDLHSELNLSSLELGDSALYFCASSGTSGTYEQYFGPGTRLTVT.

The genes are TRBV2 and TRBJ1-2; D unclear. Germline values: CDR1 SNHLY, CDR2 FYNNEI. The CDR3 covers 13 residues. V dropped 5 bases and J dropped 1 base, with 8 bases sitting between them. This CDR3 is CASSLDFNYGYTF. The DNA for the CDR3 is TGTGCCAGCAGTCTTGACTTTAACTATGGCTACACCTTC.

This chain joins TRBV6-7 and TRBJ1-2; D is unclear. TRBV6-7 is an open reading frame, and its role is uncertain. V was clipped by 6 bases and J by 4 bases, with 18 bases between them. This CDR3 comprises 15 residues. The CDR3 DNA follows: TGTGCCAGCAGCCGACGTCCGGCCGGATTCTATGGCTACACCTTC. Translated: CASSRRPAGFYGYTF.

The chain is built from TRBV21-1 and TRBJ1-2; no DNA check was done on the table's D call, TRBD1. TRBV21-1 is a pseudogene. This CDR3 is built from 15 residues. The CDR3: CASFVQPRTGYGYTF. The CDR3 DNA reads as TGTGCCAGCTTCGTACAACCCCGGACAGGCTATGGCTACACCTTC.

The rearrangement joins TRBV28 to TRBJ2-5; D possibly uses TRBD1 or TRBD2 (6 bases each). Trimming took off 6 bases at V and 8 bases at J, with 13 bases between the two ends. Germline-derived CDR1 and CDR2 are MDHEN and SYDVKM. CDR3 size: 12 residues. CDR3 in amino acids: CASRRTAGTQYF. In nucleotides, the CDR3 is TGTGCCAGCAGGCGGACAGCGGGTACCCAGTACTTC. Using reference TRBV28 and TRBJ2-5 for the parts outside the CDR3, the full variable domain is DVKVTQSSRYLVKRTGEKVFLECVQDMDHENMFWYRQDPGLGLRLIYFSYDVKMKEKGDIPEGYSVSREKKERFSLILESASTNQTSMYLCASRRTAGTQYFGPGTRLLVL.

J is TRBJ1-3 and V is TRBV4-2; D unclear. Between the trimmed V and J ends, which lost 0 bases and 0 bases, there was a span of 15 bases. This CDR3 region has 18 residues. Germline CDR1 LGHNA, CDR2 YNFKEQ. DNA of the CDR3: TGTGCCAGCAGCCAAGATTCGAACATCCTAAGCTCTGGAAACACCATATATTTT. It encodes CASSQDSNILSSGNTIYF.